This passage covers 16 T cell receptor beta chains from one sample sequenced in a study of PD-1 blockade in classical Hodgkin lymphoma. Profiling relied on immunoSEQ multiplex PCR, and the TCRdb table lists in-frame clones only, not all of them. The sample records tens of thousands of clones, around 78% being singletons. Each of the patients experienced relapse following autologous stem cell transplantation, and their brentuximab vedotin exposure differed. The specimen was peripheral blood mononuclear cells (PBMCs), collected at baseline. Source of these receptors: a human donor with classical Hodgkin lymphoma.

Ten or more counts support this clone. The J gene is TRBJ2-2, the V gene TRBV6-1, with D perhaps TRBD2 (5 bases). The V gene lost 8 bases and the J gene lost 7 bases, with 5 bases spanning the gap. Germline V gene lookup returns CDR1 MNHNS and CDR2 SASEGT. This CDR3 is 10 amino acids long. The CDR3 region is CASRDGELFF. Here the CDR3 DNA reads TGTGCCAGCCGGGACGGGGAGCTGTTTTTT.

The chain is built from TRBV5-6 and TRBJ2-4; D uncertain. V was trimmed by 4 bases and J by 12 bases, leaving 17 bases between them. In germline, CDR1 is SGHDT, CDR2 YYEEEE. CDR3 size: 13 residues. The CDR3 DNA follows: TGTGCCAGCAGCCCCGGATTTAATCTGCGTCAGTACTTC. Translation: CASSPGFNLRQYF.

This clone was counted a single time. This rearrangement joins TRBV5-4 to TRBJ2-5, with D possibly being TRBD1 or TRBD2 (7 bases each). The germline gives CDR1 SGHNT, CDR2 YYREEE (reference sequence). The ends were cut back, 0 bases at V and 0 bases at J, with 12 bases in the middle. The CDR3 spans 16 residues. The chain's CDR3 is CASSLGAGGDQETQYF. CDR3 nucleotides: TGTGCCAGCAGCTTGGGGGCAGGGGGGGACCAAGAGACCCAGTACTTC.

The chain carries TRBV21-1 and TRBJ1-2. TRBV21-1 is deemed a pseudogene. The CDR3 runs 13 residues. This chain's CDR3 is CASSKAVEYGYTF. In nucleotides, the CDR3 is TGTGCCAGCAGCAAAGCGGTGGAATATGGCTACACCTTC.

This clone has a single count. V gene TRBV6-6 combines with J gene TRBJ1-5; D is uncertain. Germline V gene lookup returns CDR1 MNHNY and CDR2 SVGAGI (reference sequence). The V end was cut by 0 bases, the J end by 0 bases, with 6 bases between. This CDR3 is built from 15 residues. The CDR3 sequence: CASSYSKGSNQPQHF. The CDR3 DNA sequence: TGTGCCAGCAGTTACTCGAAAGGTAGCAATCAGCCCCAGCATTTT.

V gene TRBV11-2 combines with J gene TRBJ1-2, with D maybe TRBD1 (6 bases). CDR1 is SGHAT and CDR2 is FQNNGV in the germline V gene. V lost 1 base to trimming and J lost 1 base, with 13 bases between them. The CDR3 totals 16 residues. CDR3 nucleotides: TGTGCCAGCAGCTTAGGTGTCAGGGGCTATAACTATGGCTACACCTTC. Translated, it gives CASSLGVRGYNYGYTF.

This chain links TRBV9 with TRBJ1-2; 9 positions agree with TRBD1. V lost 4 bases, J lost 4 bases, and 8 bases stayed unmatched. The CDR3 contains 15 residues. Germline CDR1 SGDLS, CDR2 YYNGEE. The CDR3 loop is CASSPHRGLIYGYTF. In DNA form, the CDR3 reads TGTGCCAGCAGCCCGCACAGGGGGCTTATCTATGGCTACACCTTC.

The chain carries TRBV7-2 and TRBJ1-2; tentative D call: TRBD1 (5 bases). V lost 5 bases to trimming and J lost 4 bases, with 14 bases between them. This CDR3 contains 14 residues. CDR1 and CDR2 (germline): SGHTA, FQGNSA. The CDR3 loop reads CASSPSRQGYGYTF. The CDR3 DNA follows: TGTGCCAGCAGCCCCTCGAGGCAGGGCTATGGCTACACCTTC.

V and J are TRBV2 and TRBJ1-6, with D tentatively TRBD1 (6 bases). The germline V gene has CDR1 SNHLY and CDR2 FYNNEI. Trimming removed 10 bases from V and 5 bases from J, with 15 bases in between. The length of the CDR3 is 14 residues. The CDR3, as DNA: TGTGCCACCCAGCACAGGGACAATAATTCACCCCTCCACTTT. Translating gives CATQHRDNNSPLHF.

For this clone: Without the conserved terminal phenylalanine or tryptophan, this CDR3 likely stems from a read error. No DNA is shown, since the ends of the CDR3 on it are uncertain; the CDR3 is the one TCRdb lists. The chain has TRBV5-6 and TRBJ1-2. Germline V lookup: CDR1 SGHDT, CDR2 YYEEEE. The CDR3 is 11 residues long, ends included. CDR3 in amino acids: CASSLEGRWEI.

This rearrangement joins TRBV4-3 to TRBJ1-2; D is perhaps TRBD1 (6 bases). V shed 1 base and J shed 2 bases, with 11 bases lying between them. The CDR3 runs to 15 residues. CDR1 and CDR2 (germline): LGHNA, YSLEER. In nucleotides, the CDR3 is TGCGCCAGCAGCCAAGTAGCAACAGGGAACTATGGCTACACCTTC. This gives the protein CASSQVATGNYGYTF.

The J gene is TRBJ1-2, the V gene TRBV7-2; D remains unclear. CDR1 is SGHTA, CDR2 FQGNSA, per germline. Trimming took off 3 bases at V and 4 bases at J, with 6 bases between the two ends. This CDR3 region has 12 residues. CDR3: CASSFNSYGYTF. CDR3 DNA: TGTGCCAGCAGCTTTAATTCCTATGGCTACACCTTC.

This rearrangement joins TRBV6-1 to TRBJ1-3; TRBD1 agrees at 7 bases. The CDR3 length is 15 residues. Germline trimming cut 0 bases from V and 2 bases from J; bases unmatched to any gene: 1. Germline V lookup: CDR1 MNHNS, CDR2 SASEGT. CDR3 coding DNA: TGTGCCAGCAGTGAAGCAGGGGGCACTGGAAACACCATATATTTT. This encodes CASSEAGGTGNTIYF.

The CDR3 DNA sequence: TGTGCCAGCAGCTTGTTACTAGCGGGCCATAACACCGGGGAGCTGTTTTTT. Amino acids: CASSLLLAGHNTGELFF. The gene calls are TRBV5-4 and TRBJ2-2, with 9 bases matching TRBD2. This CDR3 is built from 17 residues. The V and J ends lost 1 base and 2 bases, in that order; junction bases with no gene match: 6. Germline V lookup: CDR1 SGHNT, CDR2 YYREEE (reference sequence).

The chain combines TRBV28 with TRBJ1-1, with a possible D match to TRBD1 (6 bases). Deletions cut 2 bases from V and 0 bases from J, with 10 bases between. The CDR3 length is 15 residues. Germline-derived CDR1 and CDR2 are MDHEN and SYDVKM. The CDR3 loop is CASSLQGSMNTEAFF. CDR3 nucleotides: TGTGCCAGCAGTTTACAGGGGTCCATGAACACTGAAGCTTTCTTT. Looking up the rest from reference TRBV28 and TRBJ1-1 gives the full variable domain: DVKVTQSSRYLVKRTGEKVFLECVQDMDHENMFWYRQDPGLGLRLIYFSYDVKMKEKGDIPEGYSVSREKKERFSLILESASTNQTSMYLCASSLQGSMNTEAFFGQGTRLTVV.

V is TRBV19 and J is TRBJ2-7; D perhaps matches TRBD1 (5 bases). Germline lookup yields CDR1 LNHDA and CDR2 SQIVND (reference sequence). Trimming removed 3 bases from V and 2 bases from J, with 14 bases in between. CDR3 size: 15 residues. This chain's CDR3 is CASSIYPGITYEQYF. CDR3 nucleotides: TGTGCCAGTAGTATTTACCCAGGGATAACCTACGAGCAGTACTTC. The full variable domain, rest sourced from reference TRBV19 and TRBJ2-7, is DGGITQSPKYLFRKEGQNVTLSCEQNLNHDAMYWYRQDPGQGLRLIYYSQIVNDFQKGDIAEGYSVSREKKESFPLTVTSAQKNPTAFYLCASSIYPGITYEQYFGPGTRLTVT.